Listed below are T cell receptor beta chains from one sample, sequenced in a study of blood T cell repertoires in COVID-19. Produced via immunoSEQ multiplex PCR; TCRdb's table is partial and in-frame only. The table shows a few hundred thousand clones, with about nine tenths occurring only once. Source material: peripheral blood. All receptors come from a middle-aged man with active or convalescent COVID-19. Both conserved end residues are part of each CDR3. D genes are given only for firm matches. Part of the rows lack a size; the others show once, few, many or a class for expanded clones.

J | D | V | size | CDR3 | DNA
TRBJ1-4 | TRBD1 | TRBV6-6 | once | CASSSGTGPFNEKLFF | TGTGCCAGCAGTTCCGGGACAGGTCCCTTTAATGAAAAACTGTTTTTT
TRBJ2-5 | TRBD1 | TRBV5-8 | NA | CASSRGQGARETQYF | TGTGCCAGCAGCAGGGGACAGGGGGCTCGAGAGACCCAGTACTTC
TRBJ1-2 | NA | TRBV3-1/TRBV3-2 | NA | CASSQDGGYYGYTF | TGTGCCAGCAGCCAAGATGGAGGGTATTATGGCTACACCTTC
TRBJ1-5 | NA | TRBV6-2/TRBV6-3 | NA | CASSSEGSYSNQPQHF | TGTGCCAGCAGTTCGGAGGGCTCATATAGCAATCAGCCCCAGCATTTT
TRBJ2-1 | NA | TRBV3-1/TRBV3-2 | NA | CASSRLINEQFF | TGTGCCAGCAGCCGGCTCATCAATGAGCAGTTCTTC
TRBJ1-6 | NA | TRBV30 | NA | CAWSVVTSNSPLHF | TGTGCCTGGAGTGTCGTCACTTCTAATTCACCCCTCCACTTT
TRBJ1-1 | NA | TRBV2 | NA | CASRLYLGRGDMNTEAFF | TGTGCCAGCAGGCTATACTTAGGCAGGGGTGACATGAACACTGAAGCTTTCTTT
TRBJ1-1 | TRBD1 | TRBV6-5 | NA | CASKLQGAMNTEAFF | TGTGCCAGCAAACTACAGGGGGCCATGAACACTGAAGCTTTCTTT
TRBJ2-1 | TRBD1 | TRBV30 | NA | CAWSAQGVEQFF | TGTGCCTGGAGTGCCCAGGGGGTTGAGCAGTTCTTC
TRBJ1-3 | NA | TRBV9 | few | CASSVEGDSGNTIYF | TGTGCCAGCAGCGTAGAGGGGGATTCTGGAAACACCATATATTTT
TRBJ1-6 | NA | TRBV7-9 | NA | CASSLNSRDSPLHF | TGTGCCAGCAGCTTAAACAGCCGCGATTCACCCCTCCACTTT
TRBJ2-5 | NA | TRBV11-2 | few | CASSTGTSGETQYF | TGTGCCAGCAGCACCGGGACAAGTGGAGAGACCCAGTACTTC
TRBJ1-5 | NA | TRBV3-1/TRBV3-2 | NA | CASSSGPPGKPQHF | TGTGCCAGCAGCTCCGGCCCCCCAGGGAAGCCCCAGCATTTT
TRBJ2-2 | NA | TRBV9 | NA | CASSVAGVSNTGELFF | TGTGCCAGCAGCGTAGCGGGGGTCTCGAACACCGGGGAGCTGTTTTTT
TRBJ1-5 | TRBD1 | TRBV18 | NA | CASSQRQGGNQPQHF | TGTGCCAGCTCACAGCGACAGGGGGGCAATCAGCCCCAGCATTTT
TRBJ1-5 | NA | TRBV13 | NA | CASSRGHQAQPQHF | TGTGCCAGCAGCAGGGGACACCAGGCCCAGCCCCAGCATTTT
TRBJ2-7 | NA | TRBV6-6 | few | CASKNAGTDYEQYF | TGTGCCAGCAAGAACGCGGGGACGGACTACGAGCAGTACTTC
TRBJ1-5 | NA | TRBV28 | few | CASSFRGYRSNQPQHF | TGTGCCAGCAGCTTCAGGGGTTATCGGAGCAATCAGCCCCAGCATTTT
TRBJ2-1 | NA | TRBV18 | NA | CASSPTQGYNEQFF | TGTGCCAGCTCACCCACACAGGGCTACAATGAGCAGTTCTTC
TRBJ1-2 | NA | TRBV7-2 | few | CASSLVLAGVSYTF | TGTGCCAGCAGCTTAGTATTGGCAGGGGTGAGCTACACCTTC
TRBJ2-1 | TRBD2 | TRBV7-2 | NA | CASSLWTSGEGYEQFF | TGTGCCAGCAGCTTATGGACTAGCGGGGAGGGGTATGAGCAGTTCTTC
TRBJ2-3 | NA | TRBV4-1 | NA | CATSGSTSLSTDTQYF | TGCGCCACCAGCGGATCAACTAGCCTTAGCACAGATACGCAGTATTTT
TRBJ1-2 | NA | TRBV3-1/TRBV3-2 | NA | CASSQEGEGDDGYTF | TGTGCCAGCAGCCAAGAGGGAGAGGGAGACGATGGCTACACCTTC
TRBJ2-7 | TRBD1 | TRBV30 | few | CAWSASPGTAKTF | TGTGCCTGGAGTGCCTCTCCCGGGACAGCTAAAACATTC
TRBJ1-4 | NA | TRBV28 | NA | CASRKYGTLSRGGKNEKLFF | TGTGCCAGCAGAAAGTACGGGACACTCTCGAGGGGGGGGAAAAATGAAAAACTGTTTTTT
TRBJ1-1 | TRBD1 | TRBV28 | NA | CASSYPTGRLNTEAFF | TGTGCCAGCAGTTATCCGACAGGGAGGCTAAACACTGAAGCTTTCTTT
TRBJ2-7 | TRBD1 | TRBV18 | NA | CASSSLSPGTGPGREQYF | TGTGCCAGCTCATCTCTAAGTCCCGGGACAGGACCGGGGAGGGAGCAGTACTTC
TRBJ1-1 | NA | TRBV5-4 | few | CASSLGTENTEAFF | TGTGCCAGCAGCTTGGGGACAGAAAACACTGAAGCTTTCTTT
TRBJ1-6 | NA | TRBV27 | NA | CASSLNSPLHF | TGTGCCAGCAGTCTTAATTCACCCCTCCACTTT
TRBJ2-2 | TRBD1 | TRBV18 | NA | CASSPYRPTGVGGTGELFF | TGTGCCAGCTCACCCTACCGACCAACAGGGGTCGGTGGCACCGGGGAGCTGTTTTTT
TRBJ1-3 | NA | TRBV4-3 | NA | CASSQDPWGVGNTIYF | TGCGCCAGCAGCCAAGATCCCTGGGGGGTTGGAAACACCATATATTTT
TRBJ1-1 | NA | TRBV18 | NA | CASSPLEEAFF | TGTGCCAGCTCACCATTAGAGGAAGCTTTCTTT
TRBJ2-2 | NA | TRBV9 | NA | CASNQGNTGELFF | TGTGCCAGCAACCAGGGTAACACCGGGGAGCTGTTTTTT
TRBJ1-5 | NA | TRBV7-2 | once | CASSLEGGRSQHF | TGTGCCAGCAGCTTAGAGGGGGGGAGGTCCCAGCATTTT
TRBJ1-2 | NA | TRBV7-8 | NA | CASSLGPGLGGYTF | TGTGCCAGCAGCTTAGGCCCAGGGCTGGGTGGCTACACCTTC
TRBJ2-5 | TRBD1 | TRBV19 | NA | CASSIEGTGGRETQYF | TGTGCCAGTAGTATAGAAGGGACAGGGGGCCGGGAGACCCAGTACTTC
TRBJ2-5 | NA | TRBV2 | NA | CASTRGVGGGSETQYF | TGTGCCAGCACCCGAGGGGTCGGAGGAGGGTCTGAGACCCAGTACTTC
TRBJ2-1 | NA | TRBV19 | NA | CASSIRGGEQFF | TGTGCCAGTAGTATTCGGGGAGGTGAGCAGTTCTTC
TRBJ1-1 | NA | TRBV28 | NA | CASSFRNTEAFF | TGTGCCAGCAGTTTCAGGAACACTGAAGCTTTCTTT
TRBJ2-3 | TRBD2 | TRBV28 | once | CASSSLGRGSSQSTDTQYF | TGTGCCAGCAGTTCCCTCGGGCGGGGGTCTTCTCAAAGCACAGATACGCAGTATTTT
TRBJ2-5 | NA | TRBV30 | NA | CAWSVGGRWGETQYF | TGTGCCTGGAGTGTGGGGGGGCGCTGGGGAGAGACCCAGTACTTC
TRBJ1-6 | TRBD1 | TRBV4-2 | NA | CASSQAGRTGVVWNSPLHF | TGTGCCAGCAGCCAAGCTGGCCGGACAGGGGTCGTTTGGAATTCACCCCTCCACTTT
TRBJ2-1 | TRBD1 | TRBV28 | NA | CASSLPTGAGEQFF | TGTGCCAGCAGTCTCCCGACAGGGGCGGGTGAGCAGTTCTTC
TRBJ2-6 | NA | TRBV9 | NA | CASSRALNMKYSGANVLTF | TGTGCCAGCTCTAGAGCCCTCAATATGAAATACTCTGGGGCCAACGTCCTGACTTTC
TRBJ1-6 | NA | TRBV7-2 | NA | CASSPWGGNSPLHF | TGTGCCAGCAGCCCCTGGGGGGGGAATTCACCCCTCCACTTT
TRBJ1-6 | TRBD1 | TRBV2 | NA | CASSGGTVYNSPLHF | TGTGCCAGCAGTGGGGGGACAGTCTATAATTCACCCCTCCACTTT
TRBJ2-1 | NA | TRBV27 | NA | CASSSPGSYNEQFF | TGTGCCAGCAGTAGTCCGGGTTCCTACAATGAGCAGTTCTTC
TRBJ1-2 | NA | TRBV6-5 | NA | CASSQGSNYGYTF | TGTGCCAGCAGTCAGGGGTCTAACTATGGCTACACCTTC
TRBJ2-7 | NA | TRBV2 | once | CASSAETGSYEQYF | TGTGCCAGCAGTGCCGAGACGGGGTCCTACGAGCAGTACTTC
TRBJ2-7 | TRBD1 | TRBV6-6 | NA | CASSAWTGGDEQYF | TGTGCCAGCAGTGCATGGACAGGGGGCGACGAGCAGTACTTC
TRBJ2-1 | NA | TRBV4-1 | NA | CASSQIFRGGEQFF | TGCGCCAGCAGCCAAATCTTCAGGGGTGGTGAGCAGTTCTTC
TRBJ2-7 | TRBD1 | TRBV5-1 | NA | CASRPGQGSSTYEQYF | TGCGCCAGCAGACCTGGACAGGGTTCGAGTACCTACGAGCAGTACTTC
TRBJ2-7 | TRBD2 | TRBV20-1 | once | CSARGGSEQYF | TGCAGTGCTAGGGGGGGGTCGGAGCAGTACTTC
TRBJ1-5 | NA | TRBV7-9 | once | CASAGGEPNQPQHF | TGTGCCAGCGCCGGAGGGGAGCCCAATCAGCCCCAGCATTTT
TRBJ1-5 | TRBD1 | TRBV5-6 | NA | CASSADRGQPQHF | TGTGCCAGCAGCGCTGACAGGGGGCAGCCCCAGCATTTT
TRBJ1-2 | NA | TRBV29-1 | NA | CSAGENYGYTF | TGCAGCGCCGGGGAAAACTATGGCTACACCTTC
TRBJ2-7 | NA | TRBV5-1 | NA | CASSLGQPGVDEQYF | TGCGCCAGCAGCTTAGGACAACCGGGAGTTGACGAGCAGTACTTC
TRBJ2-2 | TRBD2 | TRBV6-6 | NA | CASRGTSENTGELFF | TGTGCCAGCAGGGGGACTAGCGAGAACACCGGGGAGCTGTTTTTT
TRBJ1-4 | NA | TRBV5-5 | NA | CASSLITTNEKLFF | TGTGCCAGCAGTCTAATAACAACTAATGAAAAACTGTTTTTT
TRBJ2-7 | TRBD1 | TRBV7-2 | NA | CASSSQLTGVRVGEQYF | TGTGCCAGCAGCTCACAATTAACAGGGGTTCGTGTGGGCGAGCAGTACTTC